The rows below give T cell receptor beta chains drawn from one sample of a study of PD-1 blockade in classical Hodgkin lymphoma. Clones were sequenced by immunoSEQ multiplex PCR, and TCRdb holds only the in-frame ones, with some missing. Among approximately 20,000 clones, 70% to 90% were seen once, and the ten largest hold around a fifth. This specimen consisted of peripheral blood mononuclear cells (PBMCs), obtained before the fourth cycle of nivolumab. The receptors here all came from a human donor with classical Hodgkin lymphoma. CDR3s include the opening cysteine and the closing phenylalanine or tryptophan. The order of the fields is clone size, D gene, V gene, J gene, CDR3 protein, CDR3 DNA. A D gene is named only where the DNA matches it firmly. Size values are once, few and many counts, or a class for expanded clones, and some rows have none.

size: NA
D: NA
V: TRBV23-1
J: TRBJ2-3
CDR3: CASPPPEPPTHTQYF
DNA: TGCGCCAGCCCGCCCCCGGAGCCGCCCACTCATACGCAGTATTTT

size: NA
D: NA
V: TRBV2
J: TRBJ1-4
CDR3: CASSAYGGTNEKLFF
DNA: TGTGCCAGCAGCGCCTATGGGGGGACTAATGAAAAACTGTTTTTT

size: NA
D: TRBD1
V: TRBV2
J: TRBJ2-7
CDR3: CASSDWPWPGQGAFESHEQYF
DNA: TGTGCCAGCAGTGATTGGCCCTGGCCGGGACAGGGGGCTTTCGAGTCCCACGAGCAGTACTTC

size: NA
D: TRBD2
V: TRBV7-2
J: TRBJ2-7
CDR3: CASSLKVAGNYEQYF
DNA: TGTGCCAGCAGCTTAAAAGTAGCGGGTAACTACGAGCAGTACTTC

size: NA
D: TRBD1
V: TRBV10-2
J: TRBJ1-6
CDR3: CASSEPTGVGSPLHF
DNA: TGCGCCAGCAGTGAGCCGACAGGGGTTGGTTCACCCCTCCACTTT

size: NA
D: TRBD1
V: TRBV19
J: TRBJ1-4
CDR3: CASRETGGGEKLFF
DNA: TGTGCCAGTAGGGAAACAGGGGGCGGAGAAAAACTGTTTTTT

size: NA
D: TRBD1
V: TRBV2
J: TRBJ1-4
CDR3: CASRTRTGNEKLFF
DNA: TGTGCCAGCAGGACACGGACAGGGAACGAAAAACTGTTTTTT

size: NA
D: TRBD1
V: TRBV7-2
J: TRBJ1-3
CDR3: CASSGSRDRNWRSGNTIYF
DNA: TGTGCCAGCAGCGGCTCCCGGGACAGGAACTGGCGCTCTGGAAACACCATATATTTT

size: NA
D: NA
V: TRBV7-9
J: TRBJ1-4
CDR3: CASSLDGDRGEKLFF
DNA: TGTGCCAGCAGCTTAGACGGCGACCGGGGCGAAAAACTGTTTTTT

size: NA
D: NA
V: TRBV27
J: TRBJ2-7
CDR3: CASSSALGTYEQYF
DNA: TGTGCCAGCAGCTCAGCCCTAGGAACCTACGAGCAGTACTTC

size: NA
D: TRBD1
V: TRBV5-1
J: TRBJ1-2
CDR3: CASSLAGSYRGRGYTF
DNA: TGCGCCAGCAGCTTGGCCGGGTCCTACAGGGGAAGGGGCTACACCTTC

size: once
D: TRBD1
V: TRBV6-1
J: TRBJ1-1
CDR3: CASSEFWDRLNTEAFF
DNA: TGTGCCAGCAGTGAGTTCTGGGACAGGCTGAACACTGAAGCTTTCTTT

size: NA
D: TRBD2
V: TRBV13
J: TRBJ2-7
CDR3: CASSLVSRGSYEQYF
DNA: TGTGCCAGCAGCTTAGTCTCGCGGGGGTCCTACGAGCAGTACTTC

size: NA
D: NA
V: TRBV6-6
J: TRBJ1-1
CDR3: CASSYRGDTEAFF
DNA: TGTGCCAGCAGTTACAGGGGGGACACTGAAGCTTTCTTT

size: NA
D: TRBD2
V: TRBV10-1
J: TRBJ2-5
CDR3: CASSEASGVLQETQYF
DNA: TGCGCCAGCAGTGAGGCTAGCGGGGTACTCCAAGAGACCCAGTACTTC

size: NA
D: TRBD2
V: TRBV10-3
J: TRBJ2-1
CDR3: CAISDLLAQSDEQFF
DNA: TGTGCCATCAGTGATCTACTAGCGCAGTCGGATGAGCAGTTCTTC

size: NA
D: TRBD1
V: TRBV19
J: TRBJ1-5
CDR3: CASRPGGNNQPQHF
DNA: TGTGCCAGTAGGCCAGGGGGTAACAATCAGCCCCAGCATTTT

size: NA
D: NA
V: TRBV6-1
J: TRBJ1-1
CDR3: CASSLLGNTEAFF
DNA: TGTGCCAGCAGCTTACTTGGGAACACTGAAGCTTTCTTT